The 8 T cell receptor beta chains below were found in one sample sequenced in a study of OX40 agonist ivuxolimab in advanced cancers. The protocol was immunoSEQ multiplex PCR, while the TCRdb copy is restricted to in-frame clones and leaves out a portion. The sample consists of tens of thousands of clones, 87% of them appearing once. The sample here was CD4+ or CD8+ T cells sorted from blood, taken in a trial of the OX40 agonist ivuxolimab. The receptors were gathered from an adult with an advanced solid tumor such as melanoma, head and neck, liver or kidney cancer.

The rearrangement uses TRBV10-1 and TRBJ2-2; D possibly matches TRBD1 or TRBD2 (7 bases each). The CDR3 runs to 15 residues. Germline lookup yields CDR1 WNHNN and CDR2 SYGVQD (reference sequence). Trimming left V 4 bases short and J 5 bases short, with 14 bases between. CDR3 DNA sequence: TGCGCCAGCAGTGTCGACAGGGAGGGGACCGGGGAGCTGTTTTTT. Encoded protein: CASSVDREGTGELFF.

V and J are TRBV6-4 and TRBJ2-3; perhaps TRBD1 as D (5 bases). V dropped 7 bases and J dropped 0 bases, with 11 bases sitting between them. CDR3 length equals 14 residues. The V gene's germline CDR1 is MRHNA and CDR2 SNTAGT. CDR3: CASKVQASTDTQYF. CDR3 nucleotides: TGTGCCAGCAAGGTACAGGCCAGCACAGATACGCAGTATTTT.

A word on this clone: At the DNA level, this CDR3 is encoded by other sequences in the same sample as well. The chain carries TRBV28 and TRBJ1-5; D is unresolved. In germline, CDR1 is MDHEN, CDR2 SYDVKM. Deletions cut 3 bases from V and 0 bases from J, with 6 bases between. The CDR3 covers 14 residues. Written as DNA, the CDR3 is TGTGCCAGCAGTTTCGACTATAGCAATCAGCCCCAGCATTTT. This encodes CASSFDYSNQPQHF.

The CDR3 loop reads CASSAELAKNIQYF. CDR3 nucleotide sequence: TGTGCCAGCAGTGCGGAGCTAGCCAAAAACATTCAGTACTTC. This chain links TRBV6-1 with TRBJ2-4; D is ambiguous. Germline CDR1 is MNHNS and CDR2 is SASEGT. Trimming removed 4 bases at V and 0 bases at J, with 7 bases between. The CDR3 has 14 residues.

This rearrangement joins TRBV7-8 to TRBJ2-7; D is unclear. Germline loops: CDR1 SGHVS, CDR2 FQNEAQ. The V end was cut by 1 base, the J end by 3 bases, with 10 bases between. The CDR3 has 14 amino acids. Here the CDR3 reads CASSLVSLGYEQYF. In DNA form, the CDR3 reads TGTGCCAGCAGCTTAGTCTCTTTGGGCTACGAGCAGTACTTC.

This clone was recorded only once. The CDR3, as DNA: TGTGCCAGCCGAGGACTAGCAATGTTGGGGGAGCTGTTTTTT. As protein: CASRGLAMLGELFF. The chain has TRBV27 and TRBJ2-2; 8 bases are a match to TRBD2. J was trimmed by 8 bases and V by 8 bases; bases with no gene match: 10. The germline V gene has CDR1 MNHEY and CDR2 SMNVEV (reference sequence). The CDR3 extends over 14 amino acids.

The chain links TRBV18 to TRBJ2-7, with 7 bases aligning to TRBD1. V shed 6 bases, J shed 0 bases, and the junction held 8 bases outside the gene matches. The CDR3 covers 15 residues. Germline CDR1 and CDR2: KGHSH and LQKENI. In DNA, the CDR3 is TGTGCCAGCTCCCCAGCCCGGGACAGCTCCTACGAGCAGTACGTC. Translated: CASSPARDSSYEQYV.

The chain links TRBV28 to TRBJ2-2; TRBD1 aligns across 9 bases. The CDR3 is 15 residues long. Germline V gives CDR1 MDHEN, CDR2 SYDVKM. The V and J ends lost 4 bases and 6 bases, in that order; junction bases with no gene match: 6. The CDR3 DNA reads TGTGCCAGCAGTTCCCGGGACAGGGTAGCCGGGGAGCTGTTTTTT. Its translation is CASSSRDRVAGELFF.